Shown below are 22 T cell receptor beta chains from a single sample sequenced in a study of blood T cell repertoires in COVID-19. Data came from immunoSEQ multiplex PCR; TCRdb stores just in-frame clones and leaves some out. The profile shows around 300,000 clones, over 75% of them singletons. Sequencing was done on a sample of peripheral blood. These receptors were collected from a human donor in a cohort sampled during active COVID-19.

The chain uses TRBV28 and TRBJ2-7; 7 bases agree with TRBD2. CDR3 length equals 15 residues. V lost 2 bases and J lost 6; bases outside the gene matches: 10. In germline, CDR1 is MDHEN, CDR2 SYDVKM. CDR3 coding DNA: TGTGCCAGCAGTTTAGGCGGGAGCCACCCGCGCGAGCAGTACTTC. Its protein is CASSLGGSHPREQYF.

The rearrangement links TRBV7-2 to TRBJ2-2, with 9 bases that match TRBD2. The CDR3 runs 16 residues. Germline loops: CDR1 SGHTA, CDR2 FQGNSA. Losses at the gene ends were 3 bases for V and 1 base for J; bases not matched to a gene: 3. The DNA of the CDR3 is TGTGCCAGCAGCTTCACGACTAGCGGGAACACCGGGGAGCTGTTTTTT. It translates to CASSFTTSGNTGELFF.

V is TRBV9 and J is TRBJ2-3; 15 bases align to TRBD2. V dropped 0 bases and J dropped 3; count of bases not matched to a gene: 2. CDR1 and CDR2 from the germline V gene are SGDLS and YYNGEE. The CDR3 consists of 17 residues. The CDR3 sequence: CASSVGTSGRGTDTQYF. In nucleotides, the CDR3 is TGTGCCAGCAGCGTAGGGACTAGCGGGAGGGGGACAGATACGCAGTATTTT.

J is TRBJ1-2 and V is TRBV7-9; the match to TRBD1 covers 8 bases. This CDR3 contains 18 residues. Germline V lookup: CDR1 SEHNR, CDR2 FQNEAQ (reference sequence). V trimming: 2 bases; J trimming: 4 bases; junction bases outside the gene matches: 15. This chain's CDR3 is CASSLNLRGGTGPYGYTF. Written as DNA, the CDR3 is TGTGCCAGCAGCTTAAATCTTCGTGGGGGGACAGGTCCCTATGGCTACACCTTC.

The chain carries TRBV6-5 and TRBJ1-2; 8 bases map to TRBD1. Per the germline V gene, CDR1 is MNHEY and CDR2 is SVGAGI. The length of the CDR3 is 15 residues. The J segment lost 0 bases and the V segment lost 5 bases, leaving 5 bases of the junction unmatched. CDR3 sequence: CASSRDRGTNYGYTF. DNA for the CDR3: TGTGCCAGCAGTCGCGACAGGGGTACTAACTATGGCTACACCTTC.

The chain uses TRBV5-4 and TRBJ2-7; D is undetermined. This CDR3 has 13 residues. In germline, CDR1 is SGHNT, CDR2 YYREEE (reference sequence). The V gene lost 0 bases and the J gene lost 1 base, with 5 bases spanning the gap. CDR3 residues: CASSLGRSYEQYF. For the CDR3, the DNA is TGTGCCAGCAGCTTGGGGCGGTCCTACGAGCAGTACTTC. Together with reference TRBV5-4 and TRBJ2-7, the CDR3 gives the full variable domain: ETGVTQSPTHLIKTRGQQVTLRCSSQSGHNTVSWYQQALGQGPQFIFQYYREEENGRGNFPPRFSGLQFPNYSSELNVNALELDDSALYLCASSLGRSYEQYFGPGTRLTVT.

The rearrangement joins TRBV7-2 to TRBJ2-1; TRBD1 aligns across 8 bases. The CDR3 has 14 amino acids. Germline V gene data show CDR1 as SGHTA and CDR2 as FQGNSA. V dropped 4 bases and J dropped 5; count of bases not matched to a gene: 4. CDR3 DNA: TGTGCCAGCAGCTCGGGACAGGTCAACAATGAGCAGTTCTTC. Protein sequence: CASSSGQVNNEQFF.

The J gene is TRBJ1-5, the V gene TRBV20-1; D is unresolved. This CDR3 contains 15 residues. Trimming cost V 3 bases and J 0 bases, with 12 bases left between them. Germline V lookup: CDR1 DFQATT, CDR2 SNEGSKA (reference sequence). The CDR3 DNA reads as TGCAGTGCTAGTGTTGGGCATTATAGCAATCAGCCCCAGCATTTT. It encodes CSASVGHYSNQPQHF.

The J gene is TRBJ1-1, the V gene TRBV5-6; D call uncertain. V was cut by 0 bases and J by 5 bases, with 11 bases left in between. This CDR3 spans 14 amino acids. Germline CDR1 is SGHDT and CDR2 is YYEEEE. As DNA, the CDR3 is TGTGCCAGCAGCTTGGCATGGGGAGGGACTGAAGCTTTCTTT. This sequence encodes CASSLAWGGTEAFF.

This rearrangement joins TRBV2 to TRBJ2-1; D gene uncertain. Germline CDR1 is SNHLY and CDR2 is FYNNEI. Trimming cost V 2 bases and J 12 bases, with 17 bases left between them. The CDR3 runs 14 residues. The CDR3 is CASSEQLSGVGQFF. CDR3 sequence (DNA): TGTGCCAGCAGTGAACAGCTGTCGGGTGTTGGGCAGTTCTTC.

The V gene is TRBV19, the J gene TRBJ2-1; 8 nucleotides agree with TRBD2. The length of the CDR3 is 16 residues. J gave up 0 bases and V 8 bases, and 9 bases lay outside the gene matches. Looked up from germline, CDR1 is LNHDA and CDR2 is SQIVND (reference sequence). The DNA of the CDR3 is TGTGCCAGTCGTCCGGGGGGGAAAAGCTCCTACAATGAGCAGTTCTTC. It is translated as CASRPGGKSSYNEQFF.

The genes are TRBV6-5 and TRBJ2-7; D perhaps matches TRBD1 (6 bases). The CDR3 has 13 amino acids. In germline, CDR1 is MNHEY, CDR2 SVGAGI. V lost 8 bases and J lost 3, with 14 bases in between. DNA of the CDR3: TGTGCCAGCTTTGGACAGTCTAGCTACGAGCAGTACTTC. As protein: CASFGQSSYEQYF.

CDR3 sequence: CASSYDGTAGYGYTF. DNA of the CDR3: TGTGCCAGCAGTTACGACGGGACAGCCGGCTATGGCTACACCTTC. The chain couples TRBV6-5 to TRBJ1-2; 7 bases map to TRBD1. The J segment lost 4 bases and the V segment lost 2 bases, leaving 7 bases of the junction unmatched. CDR1 is MNHEY, CDR2 SVGAGI, per germline. The CDR3 consists of 15 residues.

This rearrangement joins TRBV3-1 (or the pseudogene TRBV3-2) to TRBJ2-1; possible D gene TRBD2, 5 bases. V was pared by 1 base and J by 5 bases, with 15 bases between. Germline V gene lookup returns CDR1 LGHDT and CDR2 YNNKEL (reference sequence). The CDR3 covers 16 residues. CDR3 loop: CASSQGAYGVNNEQFF. As DNA, the CDR3 is TGTGCCAGCAGCCAAGGGGCGTACGGGGTTAACAATGAGCAGTTCTTC.

The rearrangement links TRBV7-8 to TRBJ2-1; perhaps TRBD2 as D (6 bases). This CDR3 is 15 amino acids long. Between the trimmed V and J ends, which lost 9 bases and 0 bases, there was a span of 15 bases. Germline V gene data show CDR1 as SGHVS and CDR2 as FQNEAQ. This CDR3 reads CASTRRESSYNEQFF. DNA for the CDR3: TGTGCCAGTACGCGACGGGAGAGCTCCTACAATGAGCAGTTCTTC.

This chain uses TRBV20-1 with TRBJ2-1, with D perhaps TRBD2 (5 bases). V lost 3 bases and J 2 bases, leaving 8 bases between the germline ends. CDR3 size: 13 residues. Germline loops: CDR1 DFQATT, CDR2 SNEGSKA (reference sequence). As DNA, the CDR3 is TGCAGTGCTAGTCCTAGCACCTACAATGAGCAGTTCTTC. Translation: CSASPSTYNEQFF.

The chain couples TRBV5-4 to TRBJ1-2; D possibly corresponds to TRBD1 (5 bases). The germline gives CDR1 SGHNT, CDR2 YYREEE (reference sequence). V lost 4 bases and J 6 bases, leaving 16 bases between the germline ends. The CDR3 covers 14 residues. CDR3 coding DNA: TGTGCCAGCAGCCCCCTTCTGACAGCAGATGGCTACACCTTC. Its translation is CASSPLLTADGYTF.

This chain connects TRBV28 to TRBJ2-2; weak D call: TRBD1 (5 bases). The CDR3 spans 16 residues. Germline-derived CDR1 and CDR2 are MDHEN and SYDVKM. V was pared by 3 bases and J by 1 base, with 12 bases between. Here the CDR3 reads CASSFSLQGNTGELFF. In DNA, the CDR3 is TGTGCCAGCAGTTTTTCTCTTCAGGGGAACACCGGGGAGCTGTTTTTT.

The chain carries TRBV5-1 and TRBJ2-1; D may be TRBD2 (6 bases). Germline-derived CDR1 and CDR2 are SGHRS and YFSETQ. The CDR3 is made up of 15 amino acids. V was pared by 0 bases and J by 3 bases, with 10 bases between. CDR3 nucleotide sequence: TGCGCCAGCAGCTTGGCTGGGGAGGTCTACAATGAGCAGTTCTTC. Translating gives CASSLAGEVYNEQFF.

The CDR3 region has the DNA TGCGCCAGCAGCCAAATGGAGTTCAGGGGCGCAGATACGCAGTATTTT. This sequence encodes CASSQMEFRGADTQYF. V and J are TRBV4-1 and TRBJ2-3; possible D gene TRBD1, 6 bases. CDR1 MGHRA and CDR2 YSYEKL come from the germline V gene. The CDR3 consists of 16 residues. V lost 2 bases and J 4 bases, leaving 16 bases between the germline ends.

The V call is TRBV5-1, the J call TRBJ1-2, with 9 bases that match TRBD1. This CDR3 has 14 residues. Trimming at V came to 5 bases and at J to 1 base, leaving 3 bases not matched to a gene. The germline gives CDR1 SGHRS, CDR2 YFSETQ. The CDR3 region has the DNA TGCGCCAGCAGTACAGGGGGCGGTAACTATGGCTACACCTTC. Residues: CASSTGGGNYGYTF. Filled out from reference TRBV5-1 and TRBJ1-2, the complete variable domain reads KAGVTQTPRYLIKTRGQQVTLSCSPISGHRSVSWYQQTPGQGLQFLFEYFSETQRNKGNFPGRFSGRQFSNSRSEMNVSTLELGDSALYLCASSTGGGNYGYTFGSGTRLTVV.

The chain couples TRBV27 to TRBJ1-1, with D maybe TRBD1 (5 bases). V was cut by 6 bases and J by 7 bases, with 18 bases left in between. This CDR3 region has 14 residues. The germline V gene encodes CDR1 MNHEY and CDR2 SMNVEV (reference sequence). The CDR3 reads CASRTFNRQHEAFF. The CDR3 nucleotides are TGTGCCAGCAGAACCTTTAATCGACAGCATGAAGCTTTCTTT.